These 27 T cell receptor beta chains came from one sample sequenced in a study of cytomegalovirus exposure and HLA in healthy donors. The PCR made use of 60 Vbeta and 13 Jbeta primers. The data were produced by immunoSEQ multiplex PCR, yet TCRdb's version contains in-frame clones alone and is incomplete. The sample yields 200,000 to 250,000 clones, 82% seen once. The sample comprised PBMCs. The receptors shown here come from a woman between 40 and 50 years old in good health and CMV-seronegative.

The rearrangement joins TRBV27 to TRBJ2-7; 9 bases align to TRBD1. The CDR3 sequence is 16 residues long. V trimming: 5 bases; J trimming: 5 bases; junction bases outside the gene matches: 13. The germline gives CDR1 MNHEY, CDR2 SMNVEV (reference sequence). CDR3 coding DNA: TGTGCCAGCAGTCCTATGACCGGGACAGGGTTCCACGAGCAGTACTTC. Translation gives CASSPMTGTGFHEQYF.

The V gene is TRBV11-3, the J gene TRBJ2-5; possible D gene TRBD2, 6 bases. Germline values: CDR1 SGHNT, CDR2 YENEEA. Deletions cut 0 bases from V and 1 base from J, with 6 bases between. The CDR3 is 14 residues long. CDR3 coding DNA: TGTGCCAGCAGCTTAGAGGGACTCCAAGAGACCCAGTACTTC. Amino acids: CASSLEGLQETQYF.

Turning to this clone: A read error may account for a junction end that differs from germline. This rearrangement joins TRBV7-9 to TRBJ2-3, with 14 bases matching TRBD2. The CDR3 loop spans 18 amino acids. Germline V gene lookup returns CDR1 SEHNR and CDR2 FQNEAQ (reference sequence). CDR3 in amino acids: CSSSLTSGGVVGTDTQYF. CDR3 nucleotides: TGTTCCAGCAGCTTGACTAGCGGGGGGGTGGTGGGCACAGATACGCAGTATTTT.

The genes are TRBV28 and TRBJ1-4; no clear D gene. The ends were cut back, 1 base at V and 8 bases at J, with 11 bases in the middle. Germline-derived CDR1 and CDR2 are MDHEN and SYDVKM. The CDR3 runs 14 residues. The CDR3 DNA sequence: TGTGCCAGCAGTTTATACGGGGTCAGGGAAAAACTGTTTTTT. Protein: CASSLYGVREKLFF.

This sequence joins TRBV2 and TRBJ1-1, with D tentatively TRBD1 (6 bases). Between the trimmed V and J ends, which lost 5 bases and 0 bases, there was a span of 10 bases. The CDR3 has 14 residues. Germline loops: CDR1 SNHLY, CDR2 FYNNEI. CDR3 in DNA: TGTGCCAGCAGTTTCCAGGGGATGAACACTGAAGCTTTCTTT. It is translated as CASSFQGMNTEAFF.

The chain has TRBV9 and TRBJ1-3, with a weak D call TRBD1 (6 bases). The CDR3 consists of 16 residues. The germline gives CDR1 SGDLS, CDR2 YYNGEE. Trimming removed 7 bases from V and 0 bases from J, with 17 bases in between. Here the CDR3 DNA reads TGTGCCAGCGGCTCGAACAGGGTTCGCTCTGGAAACACCATATATTTT. Encoded protein: CASGSNRVRSGNTIYF. The variable domain in full, completed from reference TRBV9 and TRBJ1-3, reads DSGVTQTPKHLITATGQRVTLRCSPRSGDLSVYWYQQSLDQGLQFLIQYYNGEERAKGNILERFSAQQFPDLHSELNLSSLELGDSALYFCASGSNRVRSGNTIYFGEGSWLTVV.

The V call is TRBV5-1, the J call TRBJ2-7; 9 bases align to TRBD1. The CDR3 totals 15 residues. V dropped 3 bases and J dropped 2; count of bases not matched to a gene: 6. Per germline, CDR1 SGHRS and CDR2 YFSETQ. In DNA, the CDR3 is TGCGCCAGCAGCTCCCGGACAGGGGCCGCCTACGAGCAGTACTTC. Its translation is CASSSRTGAAYEQYF.

This chain joins TRBV29-1 and TRBJ2-5; no firm D call. V was pared by 3 bases and J by 5 bases, with 10 bases between. Germline assignment: CDR1 SQVTM and CDR2 ANQGSEA. The CDR3 totals 12 residues. DNA for the CDR3: TGCAGCGTTGATTGGCTCGGGGAGACCCAGTACTTC. This sequence encodes CSVDWLGETQYF. Drawing the rest from reference TRBV29-1 and TRBJ2-5, the complete variable domain is SAVISQKPSRDICQRGTSLTIQCQVDSQVTMMFWYRQQPGQSLTLIATANQGSEATYESGFVIDKFPISRPNLTFSTLTVSNMSPEDSSIYLCSVDWLGETQYFGPGTRLLVL.

A note on this clone: This same CDR3 is encoded by further DNA sequences in the sample. The V call is TRBV6-4, the J call TRBJ2-3; no clear D gene. The ends were cut back, 4 bases at V and 4 bases at J, with 9 bases in the middle. The CDR3 loop spans 13 amino acids. CDR1 and CDR2 (germline): MRHNA, SNTAGT. The CDR3 protein is CASSATRADTQYF. DNA of the CDR3: TGTGCCAGCAGTGCCACCCGGGCAGATACGCAGTATTTT.

The CDR3, as DNA: TGTGCCAGCAGCTTTGCGGGCTACGAGCAGTACTTC. Translation: CASSFAGYEQYF. J is TRBJ2-5 and V is TRBV7-2, with D perhaps TRBD2 (5 bases). The J call may be wrong; the DNA end is better matched by TRBJ2-7. The CDR3 is 12 residues long. CDR1 is SGHTA, CDR2 FQGNSA, per germline.

Points on this clone: The same CDR3 also results from other DNA sequences found in this sample. The chain uses TRBV7-9 and TRBJ2-7, with 8 bases that match TRBD1. V trimming: 3 bases; J trimming: 5 bases; junction bases outside the gene matches: 6. The length of the CDR3 is 14 residues. The germline V gene has CDR1 SEHNR and CDR2 FQNEAQ (reference sequence). In DNA, the CDR3 is TGTGCCAGCAGCTTGGGCCAGGGGGCCCACGAGCAGTACTTC. Its translation: CASSLGQGAHEQYF. Looking up the rest from reference TRBV7-9 and TRBJ2-7 gives the full variable domain: DTGVSQNPRHKITKRGQNVTFRCDPISEHNRLYWYRQTLGQGPEFLTYFQNEAQLEKSRLLSDRFSAERPKGSFSTLEIQRTEQGDSAMYLCASSLGQGAHEQYFGPGTRLTVT.

The V gene is TRBV5-1, the J gene TRBJ2-7; the match to TRBD2 covers 7 bases. The CDR3 extends over 13 amino acids. Looked up from germline, CDR1 is SGHRS and CDR2 is YFSETQ. The junction had 6 bases not matched to a gene; V was cut back by 7 bases and J by 2 bases. CDR3 nucleotide sequence: TGCGCCAGCTCCAGCCGGGGGGCCTACGAGCAGTACTTC. This gives the protein CASSSRGAYEQYF.

The chain combines TRBV25-1 with TRBJ1-6; 8 positions match TRBD1. Unmatched junction bases numbered 8, after V lost 6 bases and J lost 7 bases. CDR3 size: 15 residues. CDR1 and CDR2 (germline): MGHDK, SYGVNS. The CDR3 sequence is CASREYRGVNSPLHF. The CDR3 DNA sequence: TGTGCCAGCAGAGAGTACAGGGGGGTGAATTCACCCCTCCACTTT.

J is TRBJ2-1 and V is TRBV10-3; TRBD2 matches 8 bases. Unmatched junction bases numbered 8, after V lost 6 bases and J lost 4 bases. This CDR3 is built from 15 residues. Germline lookup yields CDR1 ENHRY and CDR2 SYGVKD. The CDR3 here is CAIRGSGGIYNEQFF. CDR3 sequence (DNA): TGTGCCATCAGGGGGAGCGGGGGCATTTACAATGAGCAGTTCTTC.

V gene TRBV5-1 combines with J gene TRBJ2-1, with TRBD1 identical over 7 bases. V gave up 4 bases and J gave up 8 bases; unmatched junction bases: 12. CDR1 SGHRS and CDR2 YFSETQ come from the germline V gene. CDR3 size: 15 residues. The CDR3 region is CASSPPGQTSHEQFF. DNA of the CDR3: TGCGCCAGCAGCCCCCCGGGACAGACCTCCCATGAGCAGTTCTTC.

The chain has TRBV7-3 and TRBJ2-2; D gene ambiguous. This CDR3 contains 12 residues. Germline V gene data show CDR1 as SGHTA and CDR2 as FQGTGA. Trimming shortened V by 5 bases and J by 2 bases, and 3 bases separated the two germline ends. The CDR3 reads CASSLNTGELFF. The CDR3 DNA follows: TGTGCCAGCAGCCTCAACACCGGGGAGCTGTTTTTT.

This chain uses TRBV5-5 with TRBJ1-1; D unresolved. CDR1 and CDR2 from the germline V gene are SGHKS and YYEKEE (reference sequence). The V gene lost 1 base and the J gene lost 0 bases, with 13 bases spanning the gap. This CDR3 has 16 amino acids. The DNA for the CDR3 is TGTGCCAGCAGCTTGCGAGGGAGGAGGATGAACACTGAAGCTTTCTTT. Its translation is CASSLRGRRMNTEAFF. The full variable domain, with the rest looked up from reference TRBV5-5 and TRBJ1-1, is DAGVTQSPTHLIKTRGQQVTLRCSPISGHKSVSWYQQVLGQGPQFIFQYYEKEERGRGNFPDRFSARQFPNYSSELNVNALLLGDSALYLCASSLRGRRMNTEAFFGQGTRLTVV.

J is TRBJ2-5 and V is TRBV5-4, with D possibly TRBD1 on 5 matching bases. V lost 3 bases and J lost 1, with 7 bases in between. This CDR3 has 13 amino acids. The V gene's germline CDR1 is SGHNT and CDR2 YYREEE (reference sequence). CDR3 nucleotides: TGTGCCAGCAGCTACGACAGCCAAGAGACCCAGTACTTC. It translates to CASSYDSQETQYF.

This clone appeared a few times. The chain recombines TRBV5-6 with TRBJ1-3, with no clear D. The CDR3 has 15 residues. V lost 1 base, J lost 2 bases, and 10 bases lay in between. Per germline, CDR1 SGHDT and CDR2 YYEEEE. This CDR3 reads CASSLRVRTGNTIYF. The DNA for the CDR3 is TGTGCCAGCAGCTTGCGGGTCCGAACTGGAAACACCATATATTTT. The full variable domain, its missing parts supplied by reference TRBV5-6 and TRBJ1-3, is DAGVTQSPTHLIKTRGQQVTLRCSPKSGHDTVSWYQQALGQGPQFIFQYYEEEERQRGNFPDRFSGHQFPNYSSELNVNALLLGDSALYLCASSLRVRTGNTIYFGEGSWLTVV.

V gene TRBV7-8 combines with J gene TRBJ2-3; D remains unclear. V lost 3 bases, J lost 2 bases, and 9 bases lay in between. Germline CDR1 SGHVS, CDR2 FQNEAQ. This CDR3 spans 14 amino acids. The CDR3 DNA follows: TGTGCCAGCAGCTTCTTACAATACACAGATACGCAGTATTTT. Translating gives CASSFLQYTDTQYF.

This clone was counted once. The chain combines TRBV27 with TRBJ2-3, with 16 nucleotides matching TRBD2. V was pared by 3 bases and J by 1 base, with 4 bases of the junction left unmatched. The CDR3 runs 18 residues. CDR1 is MNHEY, CDR2 SMNVEV, per germline (reference sequence). The CDR3 loop reads CASSLGLAGGPRTDTQYF. CDR3 DNA: TGTGCCAGCAGTTTGGGACTAGCGGGGGGGCCGCGCACAGATACGCAGTATTTT.

This chain links TRBV7-2 with TRBJ2-2; 8 nucleotides align to TRBD2. V lost 8 bases to trimming and J lost 4 bases; unmatched junction nucleotides: 9. In germline, CDR1 is SGHTA, CDR2 FQGNSA. This CDR3 has 15 residues. The CDR3 sequence is CASPAGEGSTGELFF. The CDR3 DNA reads TGTGCCAGCCCAGCGGGGGAGGGGTCCACCGGGGAGCTGTTTTTT.

This chain connects TRBV11-2 to TRBJ2-5, with D maybe TRBD1 (6 bases). The CDR3 totals 13 residues. The V gene's germline CDR1 is SGHAT and CDR2 FQNNGV. V lost 5 bases, J lost 5 bases, and 12 bases lay in between. The CDR3 DNA follows: TGTGCCAGCAGCGCGAACAGGGCTGAGACCCAGTACTTC. This codes for CASSANRAETQYF.

The rearrangement uses TRBV12-5 and TRBJ2-1; 8 nucleotides match TRBD1. With V trimmed by 9 bases and J by 8 bases, 12 bases remained unmatched. The CDR3 length is 14 residues. CDR1 is LGHNT and CDR2 is FRNRAP in the germline V gene. The CDR3 loop is CASFGRGLVYEQFF. The DNA for the CDR3 is TGTGCTAGCTTCGGCAGGGGGCTGGTGTATGAGCAGTTCTTC.

The chain couples TRBV30 to TRBJ1-6, with 8 positions matching TRBD1. CDR3 length: 13 residues. The germline V gene encodes CDR1 GTSNPN and CDR2 SVGIG (reference sequence). V was clipped by 5 bases and J by 6 bases; unmatched bases: 3. CDR3 region: CAWQGQGNSPLHF. CDR3 nucleotides: TGTGCCTGGCAAGGACAGGGTAATTCACCCCTCCACTTT.

The chain joins TRBV2 to TRBJ2-7; no clear D. The germline V and J ends were trimmed by 3 bases and 6 bases, with 6 bases remaining between them. Germline CDR1 is SNHLY and CDR2 is FYNNEI. There are 11 residues in the CDR3. Here the CDR3 DNA reads TGTGCCAGCAGTGACGAGTTCGAGCAGTACTTC. It encodes CASSDEFEQYF. Using reference TRBV2 and TRBJ2-7 for the parts outside the CDR3, the full variable domain is EPEVTQTPSHQVTQMGQEVILRCVPISNHLYFYWYRQILGQKVEFLVSFYNNEISEKSEIFDDQFSVERPDGSNFTLKIRSTKLEDSAMYFCASSDEFEQYFGPGTRLTVT.

The chain couples TRBV5-4 to TRBJ1-6; 9 bases line up with TRBD1. This CDR3 is 13 amino acids long. The germline gives CDR1 SGHNT, CDR2 YYREEE (reference sequence). Trimming at V came to 4 bases and at J to 10 bases, leaving 3 bases not matched to a gene. CDR3: CASSRGQGSPLHF. CDR3 DNA sequence: TGTGCCAGCAGCAGGGGACAGGGCTCACCCCTCCACTTT.